The present entry profiles one T cell receptor (beta chain) with its context. What it binds is not known. TCR beta CDR3 regions were amplified from RNA. Researchers ran a first-round RT-PCR on the TCR CDR3 using the HTBI primer set. TCRdb reprocessed the multiplex PCR reads via MiXCR and lists one record per CDR3 protein. The top ten clones hold approximately 11% of a sample with about 480,000 distinct CDR3 sequences, approximately 24% of them seen once. Individuals with ophthalmopathy presented a Clinical Activity Score of at least 3, a NOSPECS grade of at least 4 and a duration under 3 months. V trimming: 3 bases; J trimming: 3 bases; junction bases outside the gene matches: 8. From germline, CDR1 is SGHRS and CDR2 YFSETQ. The CDR3 is 15 residues long. The data were obtained in a study of T cells in Graves' hyperthyroidism and ophthalmopathy. Study in general: Prior to any treatment, at the point of initial diagnosis, peripheral blood was collected. General study findings and limits: Most thyroid clonotypes expanded above 0.001 appeared in blood too.

The source material was blood. This TCR derives from a woman aged 30 to 39 with Graves' ophthalmopathy. V and J are TRBV5-1 and TRBJ2-5, with 7 bases identical to TRBD2. The CDR3 sequence is CASSWTGLTKETQYF. The CDR3 DNA reads TGCGCCAGCAGCTGGACGGGACTAACAAAAGAGACCCAGTACTTC.